This TCR beta chain was retrieved from a study of molecular identifiers for immune sequencing clone quantification. There are a few counts of this clonotype. The CDR3 is made up of 16 amino acids. V was cut by 3 bases and J by 0 bases, with 15 bases left in between. Germline values: CDR1 DFQATT, CDR2 SNEGSKA (reference sequence). One entry per CDR3 protein results from TCRdb running MiXCR on the PCR reads. The sample holds over 85,000 distinct CDR3 sequences, around a quarter seen once. This TCR came from a human donor in good health. Some libraries in this study had Jurkat cell RNA spiked in. The chain links TRBV20-1 to TRBJ1-5, with no clear D. Sequencing was carried out using naive CD8+ T cells from blood, with Jurkat cell RNA spiked in. Subset defined: FACS-sorted CD8+CD4-CCR7+CD45RA+ naive T cells. This chain's CDR3 is CSARVGFGNSNQPQHF. The CDR3 DNA follows: TGCAGTGCTAGGGTGGGGTTCGGTAATAGCAATCAGCCCCAGCATTTT.